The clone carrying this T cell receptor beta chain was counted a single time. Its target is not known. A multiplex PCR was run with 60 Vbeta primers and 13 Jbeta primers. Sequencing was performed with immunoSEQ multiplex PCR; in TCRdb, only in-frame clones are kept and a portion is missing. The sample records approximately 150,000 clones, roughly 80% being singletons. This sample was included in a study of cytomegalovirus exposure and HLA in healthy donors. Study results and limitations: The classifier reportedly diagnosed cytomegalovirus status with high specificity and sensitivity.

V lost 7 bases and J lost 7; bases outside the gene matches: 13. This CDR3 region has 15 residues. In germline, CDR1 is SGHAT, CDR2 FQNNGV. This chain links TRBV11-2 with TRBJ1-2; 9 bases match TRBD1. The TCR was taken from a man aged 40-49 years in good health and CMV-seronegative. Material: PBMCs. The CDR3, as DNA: TGTGCCAGCACGCTTCAGCGACAGGGGGTGGGTGGCTACACCTTC. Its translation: CASTLQRQGVGGYTF.